These T cell receptor beta chains were read from a single sample in a study of blood T cell repertoires in COVID-19. Sequenced by immunoSEQ multiplex PCR; TCRdb stores in-frame clones only, minus some. The data show over 200,000 clones, about 85% seen once. Sequenced input: PBMCs or T cells enriched from blood (not recorded which). All receptors come from a man aged 25 to 45 who had recovered from COVID-19. CDR3s include the opening cysteine and the closing phenylalanine or tryptophan. The order of the fields is J gene, D gene, clone size, V gene, CDR3 protein, CDR3 DNA. D genes are given only for firm matches. Clone size is stated in some rows and not others, as once, few, many or a class when expanded.

>TRBJ2-5|.|.|TRBV7-6
CASSLGTNQETQYF
TGTGCCAGCAGCTTGGGCACAAATCAAGAGACCCAGTACTTC
>TRBJ2-2|TRBD2|.|TRBV19
CASMERERLNTGELFF
TGTGCCAGTATGGAGCGGGAGAGACTTAACACCGGGGAGCTGTTTTTT
>TRBJ2-1|TRBD2|few|TRBV5-1
CASSSTSGIGEQFF
TGCGCCAGCAGCTCGACTAGCGGGATTGGGGAGCAGTTCTTC
>TRBJ1-2|.|.|TRBV15
CATSRVQGDGYTF
TGTGCCACCAGCAGAGTACAGGGTGATGGCTACACCTTC
>TRBJ2-2|.|.|TRBV11-2
CASSPLRGGELFF
TGTGCCAGCAGCCCCCTCAGGGGCGGGGAGCTGTTTTTT
>TRBJ1-5|.|few|TRBV18
CASSAGASNQPQHF
TGTGCCAGCTCAGCAGGGGCCAGCAATCAGCCCCAGCATTTT
>TRBJ2-7|TRBD1|.|TRBV27
CASSSMTGYGEQYF
TGTGCCAGCAGTTCCATGACAGGGTATGGCGAGCAGTACTTC
>TRBJ1-1|.|.|TRBV11-2
CASSSQVNTEAFF
TGTGCCAGCAGCTCCCAGGTAAACACTGAAGCTTTCTTT
>TRBJ2-7|TRBD2|.|TRBV19
CASSIRTSGSFMYEQYF
TGTGCCAGTAGTATCAGGACTAGCGGGAGCTTCATGTACGAGCAGTACTTC
>TRBJ1-6|TRBD1|.|TRBV7-3
CASSTTRGQNPSPLHF
TGTGCCAGCAGCACTACCAGGGGACAGAACCCTTCACCCCTCCACTTT
>TRBJ1-5|.|.|TRBV18
CASSPEQGRDQPQHF
TGTGCCAGCTCACCAGAGCAGGGGAGGGATCAGCCCCAGCATTTT
>TRBJ2-2|.|.|TRBV13
CASSSSRDSNTGELFF
TGTGCCAGCAGCTCGTCGCGGGACTCGAACACCGGGGAGCTGTTTTTT
>TRBJ1-3|.|.|TRBV7-9
CASTSQRRISGNTIYF
TGTGCCAGCACCTCTCAACGCAGGATCTCTGGAAACACCATATATTTT
>TRBJ1-3|TRBD1|.|TRBV5-4
CASSSRQGVSGNTIYF
TGTGCCAGCAGCTCCCGCCAGGGGGTCTCTGGAAACACCATATATTTT
>TRBJ2-7|.|.|TRBV21-1
CASSTPWDRWREQYF
TGTGCCAGCAGCACCCCGTGGGACAGGTGGAGGGAGCAGTACTTC
>TRBJ1-2|TRBD1|.|TRBV5-1
CASSPGQGSYTF
TGCGCCAGCAGCCCGGGACAGGGGAGCTACACCTTC
>TRBJ1-1|TRBD1|once|TRBV7-3
CASSMRTGGNTEAFF
TGTGCCAGCAGCATGAGGACAGGGGGTAACACTGAAGCTTTCTTT
>TRBJ2-2|TRBD1|.|TRBV5-1
CASSLANRGSTGELFF
TGCGCCAGCAGCTTGGCCAACAGGGGTAGCACCGGGGAGCTGTTTTTT
>TRBJ2-5|.|.|TRBV12-3/TRBV12-4
CASKAGGGETQYF
TGTGCCAGCAAGGCTGGAGGAGGAGAGACCCAGTACTTC
>TRBJ1-2|.|.|TRBV10-3
CAIQGLYGYTF
TGTGCCATACAGGGCCTCTATGGCTACACCTTC
>TRBJ1-1|.|once|TRBV7-9
CASSLFQMNTEAFF
TGTGCCAGCAGCTTATTCCAGATGAACACTGAAGCTTTCTTT
>TRBJ2-7|TRBD2|.|TRBV6-6
CASSGSGTSGGYYEQYF
TGTGCCAGCAGTGGATCCGGGACTAGCGGTGGTTACTACGAGCAGTACTTC
>TRBJ1-2|.|once|TRBV3-1/TRBV3-2
CASSQESGYTF
TGTGCCAGCAGCCAAGAGAGTGGCTACACCTTC
>TRBJ2-3|TRBD2|once|TRBV7-2
CASSLFRTGGTDTQYF
TGTGCCAGCAGCTTGTTCCGGACGGGGGGGACAGATACGCAGTATTTT
>TRBJ2-5|TRBD2|.|TRBV5-6
CASSLVTSGQETQYF
TGTGCCAGCAGCTTGGTGACTAGCGGCCAAGAGACCCAGTACTTC